This TCR beta chain is from a study of cytomegalovirus exposure and HLA in healthy donors (dated by TCRdb to the late 2010s). About the investigation overall: An earlier analysis of several hundred of the donors reported more than 250 Gb of sequence data and around 120 million unique TCR beta sequences from roughly 180 million T cells. The later analysis used no new phenotypic data to find candidate immune exposures, relying instead on TCR beta sequences and their occurrence across donors. An early release that covered about 640 HLA-typed donors contained about 300 gigabases of sequencing data and tens of millions of unique TCR sequences. Donor age, sex, ethnicity and CMV serostatus were compiled together with the repertoire data. A handful of DR-DQ haplotypes were handled as single units for association and clustering because linkage in the cohort was strong. The number of typed donors differed by locus: about 620-630 for A, B, C, DRB1 and DQB1; 500 to 550 for DQA1; 606 for DPA1; and about 450 for DPB1. A later genetic analysis took genome-wide SNP genotypes for about 55% of the roughly 700 donors and used that subset as a discovery cohort. In an earlier analysis of around 540 of the donors, high-throughput TCR beta sequencing was used to judge whether each TCR beta V gene segment behaved as functional or pseudogenic. On average, roughly 240,000 unique TCR beta nucleotide sequences were sequenced per donor among about 400 genotyped donors of the cohort, with roughly 18% of those sequences being non-productive. Among the approximately 400 genotyped donors, under 90% belonged to the genetic ancestry cluster associated with self-reported Caucasian donors. Besides the first cohort of 666 subjects, a separate validation cohort made up of roughly 120 different subjects was used. The aim of the study was to test whether cataloging public T cell receptors could identify signatures of past pathogen exposure. Both class I and class II loci were covered by HLA typing, at four-digit resolution. The T cell repertoires of 666 subjects were profiled by immunosequencing and related to cytomegalovirus serostatus. To predict cytomegalovirus infection status, the study combined high-throughput TCR immunosequencing, statistical association of individual TCRs with disease status, and machine learning. All discovery cohort repertoires had been generated using a single sequencing platform. To study patterns of TCR occurrence, a later analysis re-analyzed previously published TCR beta repertoires from 500 to 850 donors and added high-resolution HLA genotyping.

General study outcomes and caveats: When HLA alleles, especially DR and DQ, strongly co-occurred, TCR associations were difficult to assign to individual alleles. In the study, around 160 TCR beta chains were listed as associated with cytomegalovirus. While some public TCRs were present in many individuals, most TCR sequences turned up only very rarely across donors. A later analysis found that most CMV-associated TCR beta chains appeared HLA-restricted, with HLA associations seemingly driven largely by CMV exposure. Some IMGT-functional V segments, including TRBV6-2 and TRBV6-3, could not be distinguished by the 87-base-pair reads and were therefore excluded. Because HLA typing was unavailable for some donors at each locus, only the typed subset was used in association tests. According to the authors, the approach could potentially be generalized to other disease states and immunological phenotypes. A later analysis found that TCR association rates varied across HLA loci, with DRB1 alleles showing the most associated TCRs and HLA-C alleles the fewest. Specific HLA alleles were associated with 15,000 to 20,000 TCR beta sequences at a false discovery rate of 0.05 in a later analysis. Correlated functional status among segregating V segments might reflect linkage disequilibrium, but an unknown experimental factor could not be ruled out. A later analysis found that HLA-associated TCR beta chains were more clonally expanded and had lower generation probabilities than equally common non-associated chains. The earlier analysis of almost 600 of the donors excluded fewer than 20 rarely observed V segments, including chromosome 9 orphons, because counts were too low. An earlier analysis of approximately 570 of the donors showed that most TCR beta V segments appeared in productive rearrangements either about 87% or about 30% of the time, which broadly matched IMGT annotations. A later analysis reported that several top co-occurrence clusters appeared linked to parvovirus B19, influenza, CMV and Epstein-Barr virus. In both the original and validation cohorts, the classifier was reported to diagnose cytomegalovirus status with high specificity and sensitivity. In this cohort, only TCR beta chains were sequenced, and detectable features were limited by the absence of alpha or paired-chain data. A cluster of highly shared sequence variants was judged likely to represent a technical artifact of the sequencing pipeline. According to a later genetic analysis, donors in an Asian-associated ancestry cluster had fewer N-insertions in productive TCRs than the approximately 670-donor mean. For the cohort, immune exposure information was limited to CMV serostatus. Roughly uniform sequencing depth across donors was assumed in presence/absence analyses, although this assumption may not hold. A further reported finding was that TCR beta sequences accurately predicted the HLA-A and HLA-B alleles for most subjects in the first cohort. A few of the identified cytomegalovirus-associated TCR beta chains were confirmed in vitro to be specific for cytomegalovirus antigens. A later genetic analysis associated a missense DCLRE1C variant with V-gene and J-gene trimming of TCR beta chains, and an independent cohort replicated the association.

Receptor libraries were prepared by the immunoSEQ multiplex PCR assay. For the multiplex PCR, a mixture combining 60 forward primers for TCR Vbeta segments and 13 reverse primers for TCR Jbeta segments was used. A multiplex PCR assay on genomic DNA amplified the CDR3 region of rearranged TCR beta genes. On the Illumina HiSeq System, the amplified TCR beta libraries were sequenced as 87-base-pair reads. On the study's bioinformatics: Across the 500 to 750 repertoires, a later analysis counted approximately 75 million unique TCR beta chains, roughly 11 million of which were shared by at least two donors. Raw reads were error-corrected and collapsed into unique sequences by a nearest-neighbor algorithm in which closely related sequences were merged to remove PCR and sequencing errors. Alignment of CDR3 sequences to IMGT reference sequences was used to assign V, D and J gene segments. For a sequence to be retained, a match of at least six nucleotides to both a V gene segment and a J gene segment was required. A rearrangement was called productive if the CDR3 had no stop codons and remained in frame with V and J, and every other rearrangement was called non-productive. Following IMGT convention, CDR3 was defined as the stretch from the second conserved V-encoded cysteine to the conserved J-encoded phenylalanine. The earlier analysis of around 640 of the donors excluded sequences that lacked an unambiguous match to a single V gene segment. In an earlier analysis of several hundred of the donors, V segments were called functional above 56.7% productive rearrangements and were called segregating when the between-donor standard deviation exceeded 5%. A statistical classification framework was built for diagnosing cytomegalovirus status from the catalog of TCR beta chain sequences. V and J gene assignment, in a later analysis, came from comparing TCR nucleotide sequences with IMGT/GENE-DB human TR gene sequences. A later analysis assigned CDR3 sequences and most-parsimonious VDJ recombination scenarios with the TCRdist pipeline. In a later analysis, each TCR beta chain was defined by its CDR3 amino acid sequence together with its V-gene family, and reads lacking a unique V-gene family were excluded. In a later analysis, fewer than 650 highly shared, low-generation-probability nucleotide sequences were removed to address suspected cross-contamination and a sequencing artifact. For each public chain, a later analysis derived a clonal expansion index from normalized ranks of inferred template counts within each repertoire. In a later analysis, generation probabilities were computed using a VDJ recombination model fitted to out-of-frame rearrangements, and the results were checked against IGoR. In a later analysis, TCR-TCR, TCR-HLA and TCR-CMV co-occurrence was scored with hypergeometric tests, and a repertoire-size bias correction was applied to TCR pairs. A later analysis estimated false discovery rates by permuting HLA or CMV assignments 20 times. A later analysis grouped co-occurring TCRs with DBSCAN, adding TCRdist sequence similarity when clustering within HLA-allele-positive subsets. For co-occurrence clustering, repertoires with fewer than 30,000 or more than 120,000 public chains were excluded, along with five repertoires with anomalous nucleotide sharing. This immuneACCESS table, as held by TCRdb, lists in-frame sequences with V and J called but not all clones. Of the missing ones, under half trace to an unresolved V gene in checked studies; the others have no known cause. V, J and clone size derive from that table, while D and trimming were established from the DNA sequence. The sample yields 160,000 or so clones; 70% to 90% were counted once. The top ten hold approximately 2.5% of the sample.

In total, approximately 690 healthy bone marrow donors made up the cohort. At the time of sampling, every cohort member was nominally healthy, though immune exposures that went unrecorded were likely present. The donor was CMV seronegative and was included in the group of about 350 seronegative cohort members. Every donor gave a peripheral blood sample, and the peripheral blood mononuclear cells from that sample were used for TCR beta sequencing. The Qiagen DNeasy Blood Extraction Kit was used to extract genomic DNA from the blood cell samples. V is cut back by 3 bases and J by 0 bases, with 17 bases in the junction unmatched. CDR1 is given as LGHNA and CDR2 as YNFKEQ, both from the germline V gene. The CDR3, cysteine through phenylalanine, is 22 amino acids long. Only the CDR3 region is kept as DNA, spanning 66 bases read in frame from base 1. To note about this clone: Its specific antigen is unknown. Nothing much larger sits one base from this clone, and base qualities are not available.

Sequenced material: PBMCs. This receptor was taken from a woman aged 18-29 years in good health and CMV-seronegative. The chain is assembled from TRBV4-2 and TRBJ2-1, and 13 bases in between align with TRBD2. The CDR3 amino acid sequence is: CASSQHSRTSGRYRSSYNEQFF. The nucleotide sequence is given as TGTGCCAGCAGCCAGCACTCGCGGACTAGCGGGAGATATAGGAGCTCCTACAATGAGCAGTTCTTC.